These 25 T cell receptor beta chains came from one sample sequenced in a study of blood T cell repertoires in COVID-19. Method: immunoSEQ multiplex PCR; TCRdb's copy keeps in-frame clones and lacks some. The table lists 120,000 or so clones, 86% of them singletons. Sequencing was performed on peripheral blood. The receptors were sampled from a man aged 35-49 years with acute or convalescent COVID-19.

V gene TRBV6-1 combines with J gene TRBJ1-5; D is undetermined. With 2 bases removed from V and 5 bases from J, the gap between germline ends came to 10 bases. Germline CDR1 and CDR2: MNHNS and SASEGT. The CDR3 is 14 amino acids. This CDR3 is CASSELVVDQPQHF. As DNA, the CDR3 is TGTGCCAGCAGTGAATTAGTGGTCGATCAGCCCCAGCATTTT.

This chain links TRBV18 with TRBJ2-1; the match to TRBD2 covers 10 bases. From germline, CDR1 is KGHSH and CDR2 LQKENI. Germline trimming cut 4 bases from V and 5 bases from J; bases unmatched to any gene: 11. This CDR3 has 17 residues. The CDR3 region has the DNA TGTGCCAGCTCACTTCAACTAGCGGGACTTAACGACAATGAGCAGTTCTTC. Its protein is CASSLQLAGLNDNEQFF.

The chain combines TRBV7-2 with TRBJ2-3; 9 nucleotides line up with TRBD1. Germline assignment: CDR1 SGHTA and CDR2 FQGNSA. The CDR3 spans 15 residues. Unmatched junction bases numbered 6, after V lost 4 bases and J lost 4 bases. The CDR3 loop is CASSWGQGDADTQYF. The CDR3 DNA sequence: TGTGCCAGCAGCTGGGGACAGGGTGACGCAGATACGCAGTATTTT. The whole variable domain, filled in from reference TRBV7-2 and TRBJ2-3, reads GAGVSQSPSNKVTEKGKDVELRCDPISGHTALYWYRQSLGQGLEFLIYFQGNSAPDKSGLPSDRFSAERTGGSVSTLTIQRTQQEDSAVYLCASSWGQGDADTQYFGPGTRLTVL.

The chain links TRBV5-1 to TRBJ1-2; possible D gene TRBD1, 6 bases. Germline CDR1 SGHRS, CDR2 YFSETQ. The CDR3 loop spans 13 amino acids. The germline V and J ends were trimmed by 1 base and 5 bases, with 9 bases remaining between them. This chain's CDR3 is CASSLNREYGYTF. For the CDR3, the DNA is TGCGCCAGCAGCTTGAACAGGGAATATGGCTACACCTTC.

J is TRBJ1-3 and V is TRBV18; 7 nucleotides line up with TRBD1. Germline V lookup: CDR1 KGHSH, CDR2 LQKENI. This CDR3 is built from 15 residues. J gave up 0 bases and V 4 bases, and 3 bases lay outside the gene matches. The CDR3: CASSRRTGSGNTIYF. The CDR3, as DNA: TGTGCCAGCTCACGACGGACAGGCTCTGGAAACACCATATATTTT. The full variable domain, its missing parts supplied by reference TRBV18 and TRBJ1-3, is NAGVMQNPRHLVRRRGQEARLRCSPMKGHSHVYWYRQLPEEGLKFMVYLQKENIIDESGMPKERFSAEFPKEGPSILRIQQVVRGDSAAYFCASSRRTGSGNTIYFGEGSWLTVV.

The chain links TRBV19 to TRBJ1-1, with no clear D. Germline V CDR1 and CDR2: LNHDA, SQIVND (reference sequence). V was pared by 6 bases and J by 7 bases, with 15 bases between. The CDR3 spans 13 residues. This CDR3 reads CASSPQNFLEAFF. The CDR3 DNA is TGTGCCAGTAGCCCCCAAAACTTCCTTGAAGCTTTCTTT.

CDR3 protein: CASSEGLAVTGELFF. The CDR3 bases are TGTGCCAGTAGTGAGGGACTAGCGGTCACCGGGGAGCTGTTTTTT. The chain recombines TRBV19 with TRBJ2-2; the match to TRBD2 covers 11 bases. The V gene's germline CDR1 is LNHDA and CDR2 SQIVND (reference sequence). Losses at the gene ends were 5 bases for V and 4 bases for J; bases not matched to a gene: 3. The CDR3 runs to 15 residues.

The chain links TRBV6-5 to TRBJ1-1; D gene uncertain. The CDR3 extends over 13 amino acids. The V and J ends lost 7 bases and 5 bases respectively, with 14 bases between them. The germline CDR1 and CDR2 sequences are MNHEY and SVGAGI. CDR3 DNA: TGTGCCAGCACCTCCTACAGAGAAACTGAAGCTTTCTTT. This codes for CASTSYRETEAFF.

The chain combines TRBV7-8 with TRBJ2-3, with D possibly matching TRBD2 (5 bases). The CDR3 totals 14 residues. CDR1 is SGHVS and CDR2 is FQNEAQ in the germline V gene. Between the trimmed V and J ends, which lost 10 bases and 2 bases, there was a span of 16 bases. The CDR3 protein is CATNPGLHTDTQYF. CDR3 DNA sequence: TGTGCCACCAACCCTGGACTCCACACAGATACGCAGTATTTT.

The chain recombines TRBV30 with TRBJ2-1, with 9 bases fitting TRBD2. The V gene end was trimmed by 5 bases and the J gene end by 8 bases; junction bases not matched to a gene: 10. CDR1 is GTSNPN and CDR2 is SVGIG in the germline V gene (reference sequence). The CDR3 is 14 residues long. The CDR3 loop reads CAWVSGGFSDEQFF. The CDR3 DNA reads TGTGCCTGGGTTAGCGGGGGATTCTCGGATGAGCAGTTCTTC.

The J gene is TRBJ2-2, the V gene TRBV3-1 (or the pseudogene TRBV3-2); no clear D gene. Germline CDR1 and CDR2: LGHDT and YNNKEL (reference sequence). V lost 1 base and J lost 7, with 13 bases in between. The length of the CDR3 is 15 residues. The CDR3: CASSQAGSLVGELFF. As DNA, the CDR3 is TGTGCCAGCAGCCAAGCGGGTAGCCTGGTCGGGGAGCTGTTTTTT.

The J gene is TRBJ1-5, the V gene TRBV6-2 or TRBV6-3, with D unclear. The CDR3 runs to 13 residues. The germline V gene has CDR1 MNHEY and CDR2 SVGEGT. The V gene lost 0 bases and the J gene lost 6 bases, with 6 bases spanning the gap. The CDR3 DNA follows: TGTGCCAGCAGTTACTCTCTCAGTCAGCCCCAGCATTTT. It is translated as CASSYSLSQPQHF.

The V call is TRBV12-5, the J call TRBJ1-2; D remains ambiguous. V lost 0 bases to trimming and J lost 4 bases, with 6 bases between them. The length of the CDR3 is 13 residues. Per germline, CDR1 LGHNT and CDR2 FRNRAP. CDR3 protein: CASGLVRGYGYTF. CDR3 sequence (DNA): TGTGCTAGTGGTTTGGTACGGGGCTATGGCTACACCTTC.

The chain uses TRBV30 and TRBJ1-6; TRBD1 agrees at 7 bases. With 2 bases clipped from V and 7 bases from J, the junction kept 5 bases outside the gene matches. CDR1 and CDR2 from the germline V gene are GTSNPN and SVGIG (reference sequence). The length of the CDR3 is 14 residues. CDR3: CAWSLGQVNSPLHF. The CDR3 DNA reads TGTGCCTGGAGTCTTGGACAGGTGAATTCACCCCTCCACTTT.

V and J are TRBV6-5 and TRBJ1-6; weak D call: TRBD1 (5 bases). The CDR3 extends over 15 amino acids. Germline loops: CDR1 MNHEY, CDR2 SVGAGI. Trimming took 6 bases from V and 1 from J, leaving 10 bases between them. The CDR3 loop reads CASSLDRSYNSPLHF. The CDR3 DNA follows: TGTGCCAGCAGCCTAGACAGATCCTATAATTCACCCCTCCACTTT.

J is TRBJ1-6 and V is TRBV5-1; D might be TRBD1 (6 bases). CDR1 and CDR2 from the germline V gene are SGHRS and YFSETQ. The length of the CDR3 is 15 residues. V dropped 0 bases and J dropped 7 bases, with 11 bases sitting between them. This CDR3 is CASSLGGGSNSPLHF. Written as DNA, the CDR3 is TGCGCCAGCAGCTTGGGTGGGGGCAGCAATTCACCCCTCCACTTT.

The rearrangement joins TRBV3-1 (or the pseudogene TRBV3-2) to TRBJ2-5; the D gene is possibly TRBD1 (5 bases). Germline loops: CDR1 LGHDT, CDR2 YNNKEL (reference sequence). V was trimmed by 0 bases and J by 4 bases, leaving 15 bases between them. CDR3 length: 16 residues. CDR3 residues: CASSQETGSLGETQYF. The DNA for the CDR3 is TGTGCCAGCAGCCAAGAAACAGGATCGCTCGGAGAGACCCAGTACTTC.

This clone was counted only a few times. The rearrangement joins TRBV7-8 to TRBJ1-6; TRBD1 agrees at 9 bases. V trimming: 8 bases; J trimming: 2 bases; junction bases outside the gene matches: 7. Germline V gene data show CDR1 as SGHVS and CDR2 as FQNEAQ. This CDR3 spans 16 amino acids. The CDR3 sequence is CASRRGTGTYNSPLHF. CDR3 DNA sequence: TGTGCCAGCCGTCGCGGGACAGGGACCTATAATTCACCCCTCCACTTT.

On this clone: Distinct nucleotide sequences in the sample also encode this CDR3. CDR3 sequence: CASSVVGGFDEQYF. Here the CDR3 DNA reads TGTGCCAGCAGCGTAGTGGGAGGGTTCGACGAGCAGTACTTC. The genes are TRBV9 and TRBJ2-7; TRBD2 aligns across 7 bases. V shed 0 bases, J shed 5 bases, and the junction held 5 bases outside the gene matches. This CDR3 is 14 amino acids long. The germline gives CDR1 SGDLS, CDR2 YYNGEE.

The rearrangement uses TRBV27 and TRBJ1-1; the D gene is possibly TRBD1 (6 bases). The germline gives CDR1 MNHEY, CDR2 SMNVEV (reference sequence). V was shortened by 8 bases and J by 1 base, with 14 bases between the two germline ends. CDR3 length equals 14 residues. CDR3 protein: CASLTGGQNTEAFF. The CDR3 DNA reads as TGTGCCAGCTTGACGGGGGGCCAGAACACTGAAGCTTTCTTT.

This chain links TRBV6-1 with TRBJ1-5; maybe TRBD1 (6 bases). The CDR3 contains 17 residues. Trimming removed 4 bases at V and 4 bases at J, with 20 bases between. Germline V CDR1 and CDR2: MNHNS, SASEGT. CDR3 bases: TGTGCCAGCAGTGGAAACCTCATGACAGGAAAGAATCAGCCCCAGCATTTT. Its translation: CASSGNLMTGKNQPQHF.

The chain carries TRBV11-2 and TRBJ2-7; maybe TRBD1 (6 bases). Germline V gene sequence: CDR1 SGHAT, CDR2 FQNNGV. V was cut by 3 bases and J by 2 bases, with 17 bases left in between. The CDR3 length is 16 residues. The CDR3 loop reads CASSFVTGHIAYEQYF. CDR3 nucleotide sequence: TGTGCCAGCAGCTTCGTCACGGGACACATAGCCTACGAGCAGTACTTC. The entire variable domain, with the rest obtained from reference TRBV11-2 and TRBJ2-7, is as follows: EAGVAQSPRYKIIEKRQSVAFWCNPISGHATLYWYQQILGQGPKLLIQFQNNGVVDDSQLPKDRFSAERLKGVDSTLKIQPAKLEDSAVYLCASSFVTGHIAYEQYFGPGTRLTVT.

The chain combines TRBV2 with TRBJ2-1, with 11 bases matching TRBD1. The V segment lost 7 bases and the J segment 5 bases; nucleotides outside the gene matches: 4. The CDR3 sequence is 14 residues long. Germline CDR1 SNHLY, CDR2 FYNNEI. The CDR3 DNA reads as TGTGCCAGCAAGGGACAGGGGGTCCACAATGAGCAGTTCTTC. Translated: CASKGQGVHNEQFF. The complete variable domain, with remaining parts taken from reference TRBV2 and TRBJ2-1, reads EPEVTQTPSHQVTQMGQEVILRCVPISNHLYFYWYRQILGQKVEFLVSFYNNEISEKSEIFDDQFSVERPDGSNFTLKIRSTKLEDSAMYFCASKGQGVHNEQFFGPGTRLTVL.

This chain connects TRBV14 to TRBJ2-3; 14 bases align to TRBD2. The junction had 18 bases not matched to a gene; V was cut back by 0 bases and J by 4 bases. CDR3 size: 22 residues. CDR1 and CDR2 from the germline V gene are SGHDN and FVKESK. CDR3 protein: CASSQDLGTSGRGLRMSDTQYF. CDR3 in DNA: TGTGCCAGCAGCCAAGATCTCGGGACTAGCGGGAGAGGATTAAGGATGTCAGATACGCAGTATTTT. Full variable domain (outside the CDR3, taken from reference TRBV14 and TRBJ2-3): EAGVTQFPSHSVIEKGQTVTLRCDPISGHDNLYWYRRVMGKEIKFLLHFVKESKQDESGMPNNRFLAERTGGTYSTLKVQPAELEDSGVYFCASSQDLGTSGRGLRMSDTQYFGPGTRLTVL.

The gene calls are TRBV9 and TRBJ1-6; no reliable D call. V was pared by 0 bases and J by 7 bases, with 8 bases between. Germline V lookup: CDR1 SGDLS, CDR2 YYNGEE. This CDR3 is 14 amino acids long. The CDR3, as DNA: TGTGCCAGCAGCGTAGAACCGCAGAATTCACCCCTCCACTTT. This encodes CASSVEPQNSPLHF.